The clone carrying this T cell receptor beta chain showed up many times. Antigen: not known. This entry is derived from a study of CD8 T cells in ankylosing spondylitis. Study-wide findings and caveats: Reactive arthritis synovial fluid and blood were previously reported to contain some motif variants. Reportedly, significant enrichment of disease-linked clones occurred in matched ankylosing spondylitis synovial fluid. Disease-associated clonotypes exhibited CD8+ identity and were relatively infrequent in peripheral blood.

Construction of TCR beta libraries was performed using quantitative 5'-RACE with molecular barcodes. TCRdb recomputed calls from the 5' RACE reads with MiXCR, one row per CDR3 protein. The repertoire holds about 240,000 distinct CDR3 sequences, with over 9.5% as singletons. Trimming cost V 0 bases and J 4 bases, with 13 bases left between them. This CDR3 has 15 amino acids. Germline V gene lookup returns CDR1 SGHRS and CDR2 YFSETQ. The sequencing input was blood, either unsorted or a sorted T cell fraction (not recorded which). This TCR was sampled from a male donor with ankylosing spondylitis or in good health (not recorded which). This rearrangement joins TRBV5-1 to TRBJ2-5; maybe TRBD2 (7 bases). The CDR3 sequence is CASSLAGGRGETQYF. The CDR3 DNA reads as TGCGCCAGCAGCTTGGCCGGGGGGCGCGGAGAGACCCAGTACTTC.